A selection of T cell receptor beta chains follows, all from one sample in a study of cytomegalovirus exposure and HLA in healthy donors. Clones were sequenced by immunoSEQ multiplex PCR, and TCRdb holds only the in-frame ones, with some missing. Among a few hundred thousand clones, 85% to 95% were seen once, and the ten largest hold roughly 1.6%. The sample was PBMCs. Every receptor here comes from a girl aged 2 to 10 in good health and CMV-seronegative. The CDR3 runs from the conserved cysteine through the conserved F or W. The order of the fields is V gene, clone size, D gene, J gene, CDR3 protein, CDR3 DNA. A D gene is named only where the DNA matches it firmly. Size tells how often a clone was seen (once, few, many) or the class of an expanded clone, and some rows leave it out.

>TRBV5-4|once|TRBD2|TRBJ2-7
CASSLAGRESYEQYF
TGTGCCAGCAGCTTGGCCGGGCGGGAGTCCTACGAGCAGTACTTC
>TRBV5-4|-|-|TRBJ2-5
CASSLGRVTPGEQYF
TGTGCCAGCAGCTTGGGCAGGGTAACCCCAGGGGAGCAGTACTTC
>TRBV7-2|-|TRBD2|TRBJ2-2
CASSLPGLAVTTGELFF
TGTGCCAGCAGCTTACCTGGACTAGCGGTTACCACCGGGGAGCTGTTTTTT
>TRBV7-9|-|-|TRBJ2-1
CASSTAAGGNEQFF
TGTGCCAGCAGCACCGCGGCCGGGGGCAATGAGCAGTTCTTC
>TRBV6-6|-|-|TRBJ2-7
CASSYSAGPSYEQYF
TGTGCCAGCAGTTACTCAGCAGGTCCCTCCTACGAGCAGTACTTC
>TRBV28|-|-|TRBJ1-1
CASSLRREAFF
TGTGCCAGCAGTTTGCGTCGGGAAGCTTTCTTT
>TRBV6-5|once|-|TRBJ2-1
CASRKLPGQFF
TGTGCCAGCAGAAAACTACCGGGGCAGTTCTTC
>TRBV5-6|-|-|TRBJ2-1
CASSSLANEQFF
TGTGCCAGCAGCTCCCTAGCTAATGAGCAGTTCTTC
>TRBV7-2|-|TRBD2|TRBJ2-7
CASSGGLAGYEQYF
TGTGCCAGCAGCGGGGGACTAGCGGGCTACGAGCAGTACTTC
>TRBV6-5|-|TRBD1|TRBJ2-7
CASSYISGGRGYEQYF
TGTGCCAGCAGTTACATTTCAGGTGGCAGGGGGTACGAGCAGTACTTC
>TRBV9|-|-|TRBJ2-3
CASSVEPPGSNTQYF
TGTGCCAGCAGCGTAGAGCCGCCGGGGAGCAATACGCAGTATTTT
>TRBV6-4|-|TRBD1|TRBJ2-3
CASSPGQGRIDTQYF
TGTGCCAGCAGTCCTGGACAGGGTCGGATAGATACGCAGTATTTT
>TRBV2|-|TRBD2|TRBJ2-1
CASRRTSGGAVGEQFF
TGTGCCAGCAGAAGGACTAGCGGGGGGGCAGTCGGTGAGCAGTTCTTC
>TRBV5-1|-|TRBD1|TRBJ1-4
CASSEPGQGEEKLFF
TGCGCCAGCAGCGAACCGGGACAGGGGGAAGAAAAACTGTTTTTT
>TRBV2|-|-|TRBJ2-2
CASSEAAGGELFF
TGTGCCAGCAGTGAAGCGGCGGGTGGGGAGCTGTTTTTT
>TRBV5-6|once|-|TRBJ2-7
CASSSDRGAGAYEQYF
TGTGCCAGCAGCTCGGACCGGGGGGCCGGCGCCTACGAGCAGTACTTC
>TRBV10-3|-|TRBD2|TRBJ2-3
CAISESGTSGRTDTQYF
TGTGCCATCAGTGAGTCAGGGACTAGCGGGCGCACAGATACGCAGTATTTT
>TRBV11-3|-|TRBD2|TRBJ2-2
CASSPDAGRAGTGELFF
TGTGCCAGCAGCCCCGATGCCGGGCGAGCGGGGACCGGGGAGCTGTTTTTT
>TRBV5-1|-|TRBD1|TRBJ2-5
CASSLEGTGQETQYF
TGCGCCAGCAGCTTGGAGGGGACAGGGCAAGAGACCCAGTACTTC
>TRBV11-3|-|-|TRBJ1-5
CASSLDVLQGRSNQPQHF
TGTGCCAGCAGCTTAGACGTATTACAGGGTAGAAGCAATCAGCCCCAGCATTTT
>TRBV19|-|-|TRBJ2-7
CASSTYGYEQYF
TGTGCCAGTAGTACTTACGGTTACGAGCAGTACTTC
>TRBV27|-|-|TRBJ2-1
CASSIYGLYNEQFF
TGTGCCAGCAGTATCTATGGACTGTACAATGAGCAGTTCTTC
>TRBV11-2|once|TRBD2|TRBJ2-7
CASSLGVGASGAPF
TGTGCCAGCAGCTTAGGGGTGGGGGCTAGCGGGGCCCCTTTC
>TRBV19|-|TRBD1|TRBJ2-3
CASSMAGTGLRADTQYF
TGTGCCAGTAGTATGGCGGGGACAGGGCTGAGGGCAGATACGCAGTATTTT
>TRBV27|-|TRBD1|TRBJ2-7
CASSLTGSYEQYF
TGTGCCAGCAGTTTGACAGGGTCGTACGAGCAGTACTTC
>TRBV14|-|TRBD1|TRBJ1-2
CASSQAPGTGLHIYGYTF
TGTGCCAGCAGCCAAGCCCCCGGGACAGGGCTGCACATCTATGGCTACACCTTC
>TRBV30|-|TRBD2|TRBJ2-5
CAWSGLAAETQYF
TGTGCCTGGAGTGGACTAGCTGCAGAGACCCAGTACTTC
>TRBV19|-|TRBD2|TRBJ2-4
CASRPRPLAEGAKNIQYF
TGTGCCAGTAGGCCTCGTCCACTAGCGGAGGGAGCCAAAAACATTCAGTACTTC
>TRBV7-8|-|-|TRBJ1-4
CASSLVGGIDEKLFF
TGTGCCAGCAGCTTAGTAGGCGGGATCGATGAAAAACTGTTTTTT
>TRBV27|-|TRBD1|TRBJ2-7
CASTRGTGAGEQYF
TGTGCCAGCACCCGCGGGACAGGGGCGGGCGAGCAGTACTTC
>TRBV28|-|-|TRBJ1-4
CASYDREKLFF
TGTGCCAGCTACGACAGGGAAAAACTGTTTTTT
>TRBV29-1|-|TRBD2|TRBJ2-5
CSGSGGVKETQYF
TGCAGCGGCAGTGGGGGGGTTAAAGAGACCCAGTACTTC
>TRBV19|-|-|TRBJ1-1
CASSSFSGNTEAFF
TGTGCCAGTAGTTCCTTTTCCGGGAACACTGAAGCTTTCTTT
>TRBV5-1|once|-|TRBJ1-2
CASSPKDNSYGYTF
TGCGCCAGCAGCCCCAAGGACAATAGCTATGGCTACACCTTC
>TRBV28|-|-|TRBJ2-7
CASKSDLRLYEQYF
TGTGCCAGCAAGTCTGACCTCCGACTCTACGAGCAGTACTTC
>TRBV2|-|-|TRBJ1-6
CASSGDNGSPLHF
TGTGCCAGCAGTGGGGACAATGGGTCACCCCTCCACTTT
>TRBV6-5|-|-|TRBJ2-7
CASSPGADEQYF
TGTGCCAGCAGCCCGGGTGCGGACGAGCAGTACTTC
>TRBV18|-|-|TRBJ1-1
CASSPIQGNTEAFF
TGTGCCAGCTCACCGATACAGGGGAACACTGAAGCTTTCTTT
>TRBV6-5|-|-|TRBJ1-3
CASSPGGSSGNTIYF
TGTGCCAGCAGCCCCGGGGGGTCCTCTGGAAACACCATATATTTT
>TRBV13|once|TRBD1|TRBJ1-6
CASSLGQGNSPLHF
TGTGCCAGCAGCTTAGGACAGGGGAATTCACCCCTCCACTTT
>TRBV25-1|-|-|TRBJ2-7
CASSEFGAGLSYEQYF
TGTGCCAGCAGTGAATTTGGGGCAGGGCTTTCCTACGAGCAGTACTTC
>TRBV5-4|-|TRBD1|TRBJ1-5
CASSTGQGQPQHF
TGTGCCAGCAGCACAGGACAGGGGCAGCCCCAGCATTTT
>TRBV5-1|-|-|TRBJ1-1
CASSLASSGLGTEAFF
TGCGCCAGCAGCTTGGCCTCTTCGGGTTTGGGCACTGAAGCTTTCTTT
>TRBV19|-|TRBD2|TRBJ2-1
CASLDSGRATYNEQFF
TGTGCCAGTCTCGATAGCGGGAGGGCCACTTACAATGAGCAGTTCTTC
>TRBV19|-|TRBD1|TRBJ1-1
CASSIARGHTEAFF
TGTGCCAGTAGTATAGCGAGGGGGCACACTGAAGCTTTCTTT
>TRBV5-1|-|-|TRBJ2-3
CASSAEGAPTDTQYF
TGCGCCAGCAGCGCGGAGGGGGCACCCACAGATACGCAGTATTTT
>TRBV27|-|TRBD2|TRBJ2-7
CASSPLREVPYEQYF
TGTGCCAGCAGTCCACTCCGGGAGGTCCCCTACGAGCAGTACTTC
>TRBV4-1|-|TRBD2|TRBJ2-5
CASSQGWGGGVYQETQYF
TGCGCCAGCAGCCAAGGTTGGGGGGGTGGGGTGTACCAAGAGACCCAGTACTTC
>TRBV29-1|-|TRBD1|TRBJ1-2
CSVGDRGQGYTF
TGCAGCGTTGGGGACAGGGGGCAAGGCTACACCTTC
>TRBV28|-|-|TRBJ1-2
CASSLRDTYGYTF
TGTGCCAGCAGTTTACGGGACACCTATGGCTACACCTTC
>TRBV5-4|-|TRBD1|TRBJ2-2
CASSTAGQGIQGAGELFF
TGTGCCAGCAGCACCGCCGGACAGGGCATTCAGGGGGCCGGGGAGCTGTTTTTT
>TRBV10-2|-|TRBD2|TRBJ2-2
CASRLAGSNTGELFF
TGCGCCAGCAGACTAGCGGGATCGAACACCGGGGAGCTGTTTTTT
>TRBV6-1|-|TRBD1|TRBJ1-6
CASSEPRRDRVSNSPLHF
TGTGCCAGCAGTGAACCTCGCCGAGACAGGGTTTCCAATTCACCCCTCCACTTT